The next 20 T cell receptor beta chains were all read from a single sample in a study of T cells after yellow fever vaccination. Using its own MiXCR run on the 5' RACE reads, TCRdb lists one record per CDR3 protein. The sample comprises 250,000 to 300,000 distinct CDR3 sequences, around 13% of which are singletons, and about 0.51% rests with the top ten. The sample was CD4+ T cells sorted from PBMCs, taken 45 days after the yellow fever booster vaccination. The receptors stem from a man aged 30 to 39 who received the YFV17D yellow fever vaccine.

The chain employs TRBV18 and TRBJ2-1, with 7 bases identical to TRBD2. With V trimmed by 3 bases and J by 9 bases, 17 bases remained unmatched. The germline V gene encodes CDR1 KGHSH and CDR2 LQKENI. This CDR3 spans 17 amino acids. CDR3 coding DNA: TGTGCCAGCTCACCTACGAGTGCGGGAGCGGGTGTTGGTGAGCAGTTCTTC. Translation gives CASSPTSAGAGVGEQFF.

This chain connects TRBV4-3 to TRBJ2-7; no reliable D call. CDR1 and CDR2 (germline): LGHNA, YSLEER. The CDR3 runs to 13 residues. The germline V and J ends were trimmed by 1 base and 7 bases, with 11 bases remaining between them. CDR3 protein: CASSQVIAGEQYF. The CDR3 DNA is TGCGCCAGCAGCCAAGTAATTGCCGGGGAGCAGTACTTC.

This clonotype was picked up a small number of times. The chain is built from TRBV5-1 and TRBJ2-3; D uncertain. Germline CDR1 is SGHRS and CDR2 is YFSETQ. The CDR3 consists of 12 residues. Between the trimmed V and J ends, which lost 5 bases and 4 bases, there was a span of 8 bases. DNA for the CDR3: TGCGCCAGCAGTAACGTTGCAGATACGCAGTATTTT. Its protein product is CASSNVADTQYF.

The chain carries TRBV28 and TRBJ2-7, with 7 nucleotides matching TRBD1. This CDR3 spans 14 amino acids. The junction had 3 bases not matched to a gene; V was cut back by 0 bases and J by 4 bases. Germline V lookup: CDR1 MDHEN, CDR2 SYDVKM. CDR3 protein: CASSLWTGYYEQYF. DNA of the CDR3: TGTGCCAGCAGTTTATGGACAGGGTATTACGAGCAGTACTTC.

The table lists this clonotype with a few counts. The chain joins TRBV27 to TRBJ1-5, with 11 bases that match TRBD1. Per germline, CDR1 MNHEY and CDR2 SMNVEV (reference sequence). V shed 5 bases, J shed 1 base, and the junction held 7 bases outside the gene matches. This CDR3 is 17 amino acids long. This chain's CDR3 is CASSPRGTGGSNQPQHF. As DNA, the CDR3 is TGTGCCAGCAGTCCCAGGGGGACAGGGGGAAGCAATCAGCCCCAGCATTTT.

The rearrangement joins TRBV12-3 or TRBV12-4 to TRBJ2-5, with 7 bases aligning to TRBD2. CDR3 length: 12 amino acids. V was pared by 7 bases and J by 2 bases, with 1 base of the junction left unmatched. DNA for the CDR3: TGTGCCAGCACCGGGGGGCAAGAGACCCAGTACTTC. Encoded protein: CASTGGQETQYF.

The chain carries TRBV20-1 and TRBJ2-5; D gene uncertain. V was pared by 3 bases and J by 0 bases, with 5 bases between. CDR1 is DFQATT and CDR2 is SNEGSKA in the germline V gene (reference sequence). The CDR3 runs 12 residues. The CDR3 DNA sequence: TGCAGTGCTAGGGCGGACCAAGAGACCCAGTACTTC. Protein product: CSARADQETQYF.

The genes are TRBV12-3 or TRBV12-4 and TRBJ2-3, with D perhaps given as TRBD1 or TRBD2 (6 bases each). Trimming took off 7 bases at V and 5 bases at J, with 16 bases between the two ends. The CDR3 is 14 residues long. The CDR3 loop reads CASNWGAAGDTQYF. The CDR3, as DNA: TGTGCCAGCAATTGGGGGGCTGCCGGAGATACGCAGTATTTT.

The J gene is TRBJ1-5, the V gene TRBV14; perhaps TRBD1 as D (6 bases). Germline V lookup: CDR1 SGHDN, CDR2 FVKESK. Deletions cut 4 bases from V and 4 bases from J, with 8 bases between. There are 13 residues in the CDR3. The CDR3 region is CASSRTANQPQHF. Here the CDR3 DNA reads TGTGCCAGCAGCCGGACAGCTAATCAGCCCCAGCATTTT.

This chain connects TRBV7-2 to TRBJ2-7, with TRBD2 matching over 13 bases. The CDR3 extends over 15 amino acids. From germline, CDR1 is SGHTA and CDR2 FQGNSA. The V gene end was trimmed by 4 bases and the J gene end by 4 bases; junction bases not matched to a gene: 4. CDR3: CASSSQLAGGYEQYF. CDR3 nucleotides: TGTGCCAGCAGCTCCCAACTAGCGGGAGGGTACGAGCAGTACTTC.

CDR3 protein: CASSSGTGAQETQYF. The CDR3 nucleotides read TGCGCCAGCAGCTCCGGGACAGGGGCCCAGGAGACCCAGTACTTC. This chain links TRBV5-1 with TRBJ2-5; TRBD1 aligns across 10 bases. The germline gives CDR1 SGHRS, CDR2 YFSETQ. The CDR3 has 15 residues. V trimming: 3 bases; J trimming: 5 bases; junction bases outside the gene matches: 7.

This clonotype has more than one count but fewer than ten. The chain is built from TRBV7-2 and TRBJ1-5, with D perhaps TRBD1 (5 bases). Germline V gene sequence: CDR1 SGHTA, CDR2 FQGNSA. This CDR3 contains 14 residues. Trimming removed 5 bases at V and 5 bases at J, with 13 bases between. The CDR3 reads CASSPPGQDQPQHF. The CDR3, as DNA: TGTGCCAGCAGCCCGCCGGGGCAGGATCAGCCCCAGCATTTT.

The chain links TRBV27 to TRBJ2-3; 7 nucleotides agree with TRBD1. V was pared by 5 bases and J by 6 bases, with 17 bases of the junction left unmatched. The CDR3 sequence is 17 residues long. Germline V lookup: CDR1 MNHEY, CDR2 SMNVEV (reference sequence). The CDR3 nucleotides read TGTGCCAGCAGTCCTCGGGCCGGGACAGTGGTTAGGGATACGCAGTATTTT. This encodes CASSPRAGTVVRDTQYF.

The chain combines TRBV11-2 with TRBJ2-7, with TRBD2 matching 9 bases. Germline V gene data show CDR1 as SGHAT and CDR2 as FQNNGV. The CDR3 consists of 15 residues. Trimming removed 1 base from V and 2 bases from J; junction bases left unmatched: 3. The CDR3 region is CASSLGTSVTYEQYF. The CDR3, as DNA: TGTGCCAGCAGCTTAGGGACTAGCGTAACCTACGAGCAGTACTTC.

The genes are TRBV7-9 and TRBJ2-7, with 9 bases fitting TRBD1. The germline V gene has CDR1 SEHNR and CDR2 FQNEAQ (reference sequence). V gave up 6 bases and J gave up 7 bases; unmatched junction bases: 4. This CDR3 has 12 residues. The CDR3 loop reads CASRTGGVEQYF. As DNA, the CDR3 is TGTGCCAGCAGAACAGGGGGCGTGGAGCAGTACTTC.

Comment on this clonotype: This may be a read error, as it is one base from a much larger clone. The rearrangement uses TRBV10-3 and TRBJ2-2; D perhaps matches TRBD2 (5 bases). Germline V lookup: CDR1 ENHRY, CDR2 SYGVKD. The CDR3 length is 14 residues. CDR3: CAIGSGSNTGVLFF. CDR3 sequence (DNA): TGTGCCATCGGTTCGGGGTCGAACACCGGGGTGCTGTTTTTT.

The chain combines TRBV12-3 or TRBV12-4 with TRBJ2-1, with 8 positions matching TRBD2. This CDR3 spans 13 amino acids. V was pared by 7 bases and J by 9 bases, with 8 bases of the junction left unmatched. The CDR3 loop reads CASIFTSGGEQFF. The CDR3 coding sequence is TGTGCCAGCATCTTTACTAGCGGCGGTGAGCAGTTCTTC.

The rearrangement uses TRBV15 and TRBJ2-3, with a possible D match to TRBD1 (5 bases). The CDR3 has 15 residues. Germline CDR1 reads LNHNV; CDR2 reads YYDKDF (reference sequence). V was pared by 0 bases and J by 1 base, with 8 bases between. The CDR3 reads CATSRESTGTDTQYF. Here the CDR3 DNA reads TGTGCCACCAGCAGAGAATCGACAGGCACAGATACGCAGTATTTT. Combining the CDR3 with reference TRBV15 and TRBJ2-3 gives the whole variable domain DAMVIQNPRYQVTQFGKPVTLSCSQTLNHNVMYWYQQKSSQAPKLLFHYYDKDFNNEADTPDNFQSRRPNTSFCFLDIRSPGLGDTAMYLCATSRESTGTDTQYFGPGTRLTVL.

CDR3 protein: CASSLGLVGYEQFF. CDR3 DNA sequence: TGCGCCAGCAGCTTGGGACTAGTTGGCTATGAGCAGTTCTTC. The chain has TRBV5-1 and TRBJ2-1; a possible D gene is TRBD2 (6 bases). V gave up 0 bases and J gave up 8 bases, with 12 bases separating them. The CDR3 is made up of 14 amino acids. Germline CDR1 is SGHRS and CDR2 is YFSETQ.

This clonotype was detected a few times. The genes are TRBV28 and TRBJ1-2; D is ambiguous. Deletions cut 6 bases from V and 3 bases from J, with 23 bases between. Germline V gene data show CDR1 as MDHEN and CDR2 as SYDVKM. This CDR3 region has 17 residues. Here the CDR3 DNA reads TGTGCCAGCAGGTTCAGTGGTTACGATTCGCGGCACTATGGCTACACCTTC. Residues: CASRFSGYDSRHYGYTF.